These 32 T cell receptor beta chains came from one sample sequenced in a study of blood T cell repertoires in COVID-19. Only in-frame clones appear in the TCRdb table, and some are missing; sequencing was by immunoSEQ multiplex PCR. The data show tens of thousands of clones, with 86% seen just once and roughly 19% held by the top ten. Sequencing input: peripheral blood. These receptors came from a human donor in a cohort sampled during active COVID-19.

The CDR3 is CASSFRDTQYF. CDR3 bases: TGTGCCAGCAGTTTTAGAGATACGCAGTATTTT. V gene TRBV27 combines with J gene TRBJ2-3; D is unclear. The V end lost 3 bases, the J end lost 5 bases, and 3 bases lay between the germline ends. The germline V gene encodes CDR1 MNHEY and CDR2 SMNVEV (reference sequence). The CDR3 runs 11 residues.

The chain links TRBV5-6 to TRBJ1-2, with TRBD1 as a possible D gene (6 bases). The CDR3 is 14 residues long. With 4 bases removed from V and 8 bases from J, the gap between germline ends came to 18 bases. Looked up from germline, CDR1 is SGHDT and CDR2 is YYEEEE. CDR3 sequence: CASSNRVGLVGYTF. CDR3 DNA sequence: TGTGCCAGCAGCAACAGGGTCGGCTTGGTAGGCTACACCTTC.

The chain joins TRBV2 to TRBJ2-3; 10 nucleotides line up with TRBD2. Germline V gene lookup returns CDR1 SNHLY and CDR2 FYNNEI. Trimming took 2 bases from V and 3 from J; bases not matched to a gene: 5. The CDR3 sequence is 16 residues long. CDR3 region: CASSETSGDNTDTQYF. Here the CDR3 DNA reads TGTGCCAGCAGTGAAACTAGCGGGGATAATACAGATACGCAGTATTTT. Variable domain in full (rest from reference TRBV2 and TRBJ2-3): EPEVTQTPSHQVTQMGQEVILRCVPISNHLYFYWYRQILGQKVEFLVSFYNNEISEKSEIFDDQFSVERPDGSNFTLKIRSTKLEDSAMYFCASSETSGDNTDTQYFGPGTRLTVL.

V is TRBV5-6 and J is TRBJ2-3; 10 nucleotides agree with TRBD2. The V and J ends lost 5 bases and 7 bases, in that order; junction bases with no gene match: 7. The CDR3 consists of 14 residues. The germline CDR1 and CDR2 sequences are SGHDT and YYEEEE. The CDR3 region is CASRLAGIQNTQYF. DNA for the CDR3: TGTGCCAGCAGACTAGCGGGAATTCAGAATACGCAGTATTTT.

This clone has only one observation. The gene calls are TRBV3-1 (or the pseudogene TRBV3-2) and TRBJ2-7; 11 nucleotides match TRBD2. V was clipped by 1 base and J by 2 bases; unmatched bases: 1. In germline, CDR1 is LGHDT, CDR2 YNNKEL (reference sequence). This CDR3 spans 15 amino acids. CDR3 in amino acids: CASSQGLAGTYEQYF. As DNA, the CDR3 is TGTGCCAGCAGCCAAGGACTAGCGGGAACCTACGAGCAGTACTTC.

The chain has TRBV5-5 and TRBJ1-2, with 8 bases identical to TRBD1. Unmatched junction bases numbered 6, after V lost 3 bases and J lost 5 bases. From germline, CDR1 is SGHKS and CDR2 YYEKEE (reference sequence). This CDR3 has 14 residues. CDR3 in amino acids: CASSYGQGTYGYTF. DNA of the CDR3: TGTGCCAGCAGCTACGGACAGGGCACGTATGGCTACACCTTC.

CDR3 nucleotide sequence: TGTGCCAGCAGGGCAGGGGCGATTAGCAATCAGCCCCAGCATTTT. Protein product: CASRAGAISNQPQHF. The genes are TRBV2 and TRBJ1-5; tentative D call: TRBD1 (6 bases). The ends were cut back, 6 bases at V and 0 bases at J, with 12 bases in the middle. Germline V lookup: CDR1 SNHLY, CDR2 FYNNEI. CDR3 size: 15 residues.

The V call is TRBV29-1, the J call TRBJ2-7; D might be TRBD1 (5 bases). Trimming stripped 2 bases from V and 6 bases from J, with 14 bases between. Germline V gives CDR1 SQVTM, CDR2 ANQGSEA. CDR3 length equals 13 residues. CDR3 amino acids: CSVERGLGGEQYF. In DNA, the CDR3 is TGCAGCGTTGAAAGGGGCTTAGGCGGCGAGCAGTACTTC.

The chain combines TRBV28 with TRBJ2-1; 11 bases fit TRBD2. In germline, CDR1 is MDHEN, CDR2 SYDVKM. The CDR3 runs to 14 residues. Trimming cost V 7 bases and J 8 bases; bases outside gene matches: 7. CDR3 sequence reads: CASKPGLAGYEQFF. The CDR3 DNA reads TGTGCCAGCAAACCAGGACTAGCGGGCTATGAGCAGTTCTTC.

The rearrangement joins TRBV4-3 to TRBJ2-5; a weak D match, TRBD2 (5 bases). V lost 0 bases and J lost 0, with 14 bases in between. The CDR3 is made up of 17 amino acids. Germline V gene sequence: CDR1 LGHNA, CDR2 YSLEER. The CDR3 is CASSQDLPPGDQETQYF. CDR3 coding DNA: TGCGCCAGCAGCCAAGACCTACCTCCCGGGGACCAAGAGACCCAGTACTTC.

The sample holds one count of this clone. The CDR3, as DNA: TGTGCCAGCAGCTCGTCTAGCGGGGGGGACTACAATGAGCAGTTCTTC. It codes for CASSSSSGGDYNEQFF. V usage is TRBV7-2 and J usage is TRBJ2-1; TRBD2 aligns across 12 bases. V lost 4 bases to trimming and J lost 3 bases; unmatched junction nucleotides: 4. Germline assignment: CDR1 SGHTA and CDR2 FQGNSA. The CDR3 totals 16 residues.

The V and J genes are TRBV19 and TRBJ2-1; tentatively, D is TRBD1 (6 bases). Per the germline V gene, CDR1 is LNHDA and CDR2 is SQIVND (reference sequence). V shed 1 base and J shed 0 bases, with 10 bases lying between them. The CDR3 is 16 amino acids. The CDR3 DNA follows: TGTGCCAGTAGTATAGGTTGGACAGCCTCCTACAATGAGCAGTTCTTC. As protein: CASSIGWTASYNEQFF.

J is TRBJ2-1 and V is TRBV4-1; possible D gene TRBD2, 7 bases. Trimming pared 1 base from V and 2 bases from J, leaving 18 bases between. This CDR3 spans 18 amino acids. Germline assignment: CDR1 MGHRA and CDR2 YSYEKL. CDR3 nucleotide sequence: TGCGCCAGCAGCCAAGGGGGGGGCGGGCGGAGAGCCTACAATGAGCAGTTCTTC. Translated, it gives CASSQGGGGRRAYNEQFF.

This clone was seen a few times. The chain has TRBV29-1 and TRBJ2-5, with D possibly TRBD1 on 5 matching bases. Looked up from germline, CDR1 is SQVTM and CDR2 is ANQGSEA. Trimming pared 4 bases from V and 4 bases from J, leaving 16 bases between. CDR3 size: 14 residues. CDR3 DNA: TGCAGCGTTGGGGGCTTTCCCCGACGAGAGACCCAGTACTTC. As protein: CSVGGFPRRETQYF.

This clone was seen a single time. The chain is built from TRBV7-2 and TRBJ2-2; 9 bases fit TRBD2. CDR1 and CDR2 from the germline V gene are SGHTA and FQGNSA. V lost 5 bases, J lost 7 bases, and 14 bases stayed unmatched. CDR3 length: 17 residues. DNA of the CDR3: TGTGCCAGCAGCCCCGGTGGGGGGCGGGGGGGCGGCGGGGAGCTGTTTTTT. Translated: CASSPGGGRGGGGELFF.

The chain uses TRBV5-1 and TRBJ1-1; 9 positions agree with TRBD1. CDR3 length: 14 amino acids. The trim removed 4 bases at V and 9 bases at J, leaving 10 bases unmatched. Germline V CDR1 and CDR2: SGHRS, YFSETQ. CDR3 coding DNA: TGCGCCAGCAGCGACCTGACAGGGGGTCTCCAAGCTTTCTTT. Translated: CASSDLTGGLQAFF.

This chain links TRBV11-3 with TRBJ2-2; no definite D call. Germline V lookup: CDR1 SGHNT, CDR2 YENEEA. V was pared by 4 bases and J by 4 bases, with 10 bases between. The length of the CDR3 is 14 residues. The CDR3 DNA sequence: TGTGCCAGCAGCTGGGCAGGCACCACCGGGGAGCTGTTTTTT. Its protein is CASSWAGTTGELFF.

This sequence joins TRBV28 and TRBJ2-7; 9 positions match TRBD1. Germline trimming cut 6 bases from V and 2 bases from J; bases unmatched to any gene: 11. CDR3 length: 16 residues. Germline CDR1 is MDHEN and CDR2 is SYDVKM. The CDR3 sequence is CASSHRQGVGPYEQYF. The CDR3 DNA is TGTGCCAGCAGCCATCGACAGGGGGTTGGACCCTACGAGCAGTACTTC.

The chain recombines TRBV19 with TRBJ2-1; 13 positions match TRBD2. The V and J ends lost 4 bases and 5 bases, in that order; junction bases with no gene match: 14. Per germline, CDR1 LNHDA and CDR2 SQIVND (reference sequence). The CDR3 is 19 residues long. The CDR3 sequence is CASSTRLAGGPSPHNEQFF. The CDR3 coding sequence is TGTGCCAGTAGTACCCGACTAGCGGGGGGACCCTCCCCCCACAATGAGCAGTTCTTC.

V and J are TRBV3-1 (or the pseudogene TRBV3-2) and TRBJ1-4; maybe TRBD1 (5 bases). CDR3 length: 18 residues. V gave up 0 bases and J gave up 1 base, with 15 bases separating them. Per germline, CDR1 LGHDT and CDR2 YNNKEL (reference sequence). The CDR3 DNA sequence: TGTGCCAGCAGCCAAGATGAGGAGGGACTAGGAACTAATGAAAAACTGTTTTTT. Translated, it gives CASSQDEEGLGTNEKLFF.

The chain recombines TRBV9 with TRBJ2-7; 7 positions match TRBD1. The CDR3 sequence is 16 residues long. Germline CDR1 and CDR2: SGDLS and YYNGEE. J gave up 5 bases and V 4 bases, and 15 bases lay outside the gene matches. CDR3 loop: CASSFHPGTENNEQYF. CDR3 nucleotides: TGTGCCAGCAGCTTCCACCCCGGGACAGAGAACAACGAGCAGTACTTC.

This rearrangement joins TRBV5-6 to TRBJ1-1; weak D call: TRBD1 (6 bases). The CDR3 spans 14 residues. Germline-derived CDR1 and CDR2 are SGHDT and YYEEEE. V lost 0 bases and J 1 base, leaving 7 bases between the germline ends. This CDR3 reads CASSLVGANTEAFF. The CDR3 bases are TGTGCCAGCAGCTTGGTGGGGGCGAACACTGAAGCTTTCTTT.

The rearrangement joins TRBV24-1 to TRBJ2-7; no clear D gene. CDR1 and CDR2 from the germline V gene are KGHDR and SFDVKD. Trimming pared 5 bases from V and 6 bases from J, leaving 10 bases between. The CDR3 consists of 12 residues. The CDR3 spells CATSGNSGEQYF. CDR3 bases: TGTGCCACCAGTGGAAATTCCGGCGAGCAGTACTTC.

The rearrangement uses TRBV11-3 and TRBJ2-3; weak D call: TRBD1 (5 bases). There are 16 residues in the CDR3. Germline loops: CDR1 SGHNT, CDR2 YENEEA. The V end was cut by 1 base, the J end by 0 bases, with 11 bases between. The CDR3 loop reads CASSLGQILSTDTQYF. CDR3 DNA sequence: TGTGCCAGCAGCTTAGGACAGATCCTTAGCACAGATACGCAGTATTTT. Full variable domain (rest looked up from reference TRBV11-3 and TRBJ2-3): EAGVVQSPRYKIIEKKQPVAFWCNPISGHNTLYWYLQNLGQGPELLIRYENEEAVDDSQLPKDRFSAERLKGVDSTLKIQPAELGDSAVYLCASSLGQILSTDTQYFGPGTRLTVL.

The CDR3 sequence: CASSPAGGTNEKLFF. In nucleotides, the CDR3 is TGTGCCAGCTCCCCAGCGGGGGGTACGAATGAAAAACTGTTTTTT. The chain couples TRBV18 to TRBJ1-4, with D tentatively TRBD1 (5 bases). Germline CDR1 reads KGHSH; CDR2 reads LQKENI. The CDR3 is 15 residues long. V was clipped by 6 bases and J by 5 bases, with 16 bases between them. The entire variable domain, with the rest obtained from reference TRBV18 and TRBJ1-4, is as follows: NAGVMQNPRHLVRRRGQEARLRCSPMKGHSHVYWYRQLPEEGLKFMVYLQKENIIDESGMPKERFSAEFPKEGPSILRIQQVVRGDSAAYFCASSPAGGTNEKLFFGSGTQLSVL.

The CDR3 loop reads CASSSWRGRNEQFF. In nucleotides, the CDR3 is TGTGCCAGCAGCTCCTGGAGGGGAAGGAATGAGCAGTTCTTC. The genes are TRBV7-9 and TRBJ2-1; perhaps TRBD2 as D (6 bases). V dropped 4 bases and J dropped 7 bases, with 14 bases sitting between them. Germline loops: CDR1 SEHNR, CDR2 FQNEAQ (reference sequence). The CDR3 sequence is 14 residues long.

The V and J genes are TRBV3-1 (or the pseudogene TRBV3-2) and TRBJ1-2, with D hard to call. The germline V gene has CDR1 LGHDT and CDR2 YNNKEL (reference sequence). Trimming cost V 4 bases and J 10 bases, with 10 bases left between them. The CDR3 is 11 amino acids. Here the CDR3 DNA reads TGTGCCAGCAGCCGGCAACGTGCCTACACCTTC. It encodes CASSRQRAYTF.

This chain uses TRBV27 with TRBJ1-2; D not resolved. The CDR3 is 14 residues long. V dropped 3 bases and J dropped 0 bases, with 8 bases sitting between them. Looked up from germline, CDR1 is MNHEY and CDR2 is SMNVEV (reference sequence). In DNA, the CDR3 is TGTGCCAGCAGTTTGGGAGTTCCTAACTATGGCTACACCTTC. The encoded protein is CASSLGVPNYGYTF.

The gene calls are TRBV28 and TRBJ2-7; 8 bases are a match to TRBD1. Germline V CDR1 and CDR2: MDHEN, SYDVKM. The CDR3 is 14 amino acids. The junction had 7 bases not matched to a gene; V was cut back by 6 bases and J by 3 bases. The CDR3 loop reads CASRSTGADYEQYF. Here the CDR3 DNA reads TGTGCCAGCAGGTCGACAGGGGCGGACTACGAGCAGTACTTC.

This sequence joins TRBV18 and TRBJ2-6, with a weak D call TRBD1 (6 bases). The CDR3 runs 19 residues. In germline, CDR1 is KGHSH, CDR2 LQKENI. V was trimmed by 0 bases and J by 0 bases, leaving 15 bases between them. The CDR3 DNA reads TGTGCCAGCTCACCACCGTCCCGGGACACGATCTCTGGGGCCAACGTCCTGACTTTC. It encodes CASSPPSRDTISGANVLTF.

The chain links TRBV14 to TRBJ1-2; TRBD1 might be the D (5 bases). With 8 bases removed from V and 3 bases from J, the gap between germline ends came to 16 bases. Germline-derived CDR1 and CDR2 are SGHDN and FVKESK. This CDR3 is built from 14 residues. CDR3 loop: CASGGVRTDYGYTF. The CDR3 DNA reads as TGTGCCAGCGGGGGGGTCCGGACGGACTATGGCTACACCTTC.

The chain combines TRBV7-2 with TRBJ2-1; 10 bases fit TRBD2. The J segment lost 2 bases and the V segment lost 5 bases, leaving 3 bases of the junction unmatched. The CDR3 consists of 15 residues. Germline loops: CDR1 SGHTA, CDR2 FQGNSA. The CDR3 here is CASSPLAGAYNEQFF. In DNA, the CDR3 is TGTGCCAGCAGCCCCCTAGCGGGGGCCTACAATGAGCAGTTCTTC. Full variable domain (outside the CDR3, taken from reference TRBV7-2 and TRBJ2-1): GAGVSQSPSNKVTEKGKDVELRCDPISGHTALYWYRQSLGQGLEFLIYFQGNSAPDKSGLPSDRFSAERTGGSVSTLTIQRTQQEDSAVYLCASSPLAGAYNEQFFGPGTRLTVL.